The rows below give T cell receptor beta chains drawn from one sample of a study of cytomegalovirus exposure and HLA in healthy donors. Libraries were prepared by immunoSEQ multiplex PCR; TCRdb keeps only in-frame clonotypes and omits some of them. The repertoire includes some 140,000 clones, 72% of them detected once, and under 5.5% sits in the top ten. What was sequenced was PBMCs. All receptors derive from a man in his fifties or sixties in good health and CMV-seropositive. Each CDR3 is given with its conserved first and last residue. The D gene is left open where the match is weak. Clone size, where shown, is once, few, many, or a class for clones that have expanded.

d_gene	abundance	j_gene	v_gene	len	CDR3nt	CDR3aa
TRBD1	.	TRBJ2-5	TRBV5-4	16	TGTGCCAGCAGCTTGGGTAAGGGGGCGAAGCAAGAGACCCAGTACTTC	CASSLGKGAKQETQYF
.	.	TRBJ2-3	TRBV6-5	12	TGTGCCAGCAGGCAAGCCACAGATACGCAGTATTTT	CASRQATDTQYF
TRBD2	.	TRBJ2-7	TRBV7-6	14	TGTGCCAGCAGCTTAGGGGCTAGCGGCATTGAGCAGTACTTC	CASSLGASGIEQYF
.	.	TRBJ2-2	TRBV5-4	15	TGTGCCAGCAGCTTAAGAGGGGGAAACACCGGGGAGCTGTTTTTT	CASSLRGGNTGELFF
.	.	TRBJ1-4	TRBV2	12	TGTGCCAGCAGGCAGGGGAATGAAAAACTGTTTTTT	CASRQGNEKLFF
.	.	TRBJ2-6	TRBV18	13	TGTGCCAGCTCCCCGAGTCGGGCCAACGTCCTGACTTTC	CASSPSRANVLTF
.	.	TRBJ2-7	TRBV19	14	TGTGCCAGTAGTACCCTCAGGGACTCCTACGAGCAGTACTTC	CASSTLRDSYEQYF
.	.	TRBJ1-2	TRBV18	13	TGTGCCAGCCGGAGGGACGGCGACTATGGCTACACCTTC	CASRRDGDYGYTF
TRBD1	few	TRBJ2-5	TRBV5-1	15	TGCGCCAGCAGCTTAACAGACCCGACAGGGGAGACCCAGTACTTC	CASSLTDPTGETQYF
.	.	TRBJ2-1	TRBV9	12	TGTGCCAGCAGCGTAGTCGTAAATGAGCAGTTCTTC	CASSVVVNEQFF
TRBD2	few	TRBJ2-5	TRBV5-1	14	TGCGCCAGCAGTTTAGCGGGGGACCAAGAGACCCAGTACTTC	CASSLAGDQETQYF
TRBD2	.	TRBJ2-5	TRBV6-5	15	TGTGCCAGCAGACCTAGCGGGAGGATATCAGAGACCCAGTACTTC	CASRPSGRISETQYF
TRBD2	.	TRBJ2-1	TRBV6-1	15	TGTGCCAGCAGTGAATCGGGGGGCTCCTACAATGAGCAGTTCTTC	CASSESGGSYNEQFF
TRBD2	.	TRBJ2-2	TRBV4-2	21	TGTGCCAGCAGCCAAGGGTCTAGACTAGCGGGGGGCCGTAATAACACCGGGGAGCTGTTTTTT	CASSQGSRLAGGRNNTGELFF
.	.	TRBJ1-5	TRBV6-6	14	TGTGCCAGCAGCCGGGGGTCGGGCAATCAGCCCCAGCATTTT	CASSRGSGNQPQHF
.	.	TRBJ1-2	TRBV28	15	TGTGCCAGCAGTTCAACTTACAGGGAAATTGGCGGCTACACCTTC	CASSSTYREIGGYTF
TRBD1	once	TRBJ2-1	TRBV5-1	13	TGCGCCAGCCTGAGGACAGGGGACAATGAGCAGTTCTTC	CASLRTGDNEQFF
TRBD1	.	TRBJ2-7	TRBV10-3	14	TGTGCCATCAGTGTTGACAGGGGGCTTAGCGAGCAGTACTTC	CAISVDRGLSEQYF
.	.	TRBJ1-2	TRBV2	12	TGTGCCAGCAGTGTTCAGGGGTGGGGCTACACCTTC	CASSVQGWGYTF
TRBD1	.	TRBJ2-7	TRBV6-6	16	TGTGCCAGCAGACCGAGCGGGACAGGGTATTCCTACGAGCAGTACTTC	CASRPSGTGYSYEQYF
TRBD1	.	TRBJ1-2	TRBV19	19	TGTGCCAGTAGTATAGCCCCGGACAGGGTCCAATGGGGTAACTATGGCTACACCTTC	CASSIAPDRVQWGNYGYTF
.	.	TRBJ1-2	TRBV10-1	13	TGCGCCAGCAGTGAGCCAGGAGGCTATGGCTACACCTTC	CASSEPGGYGYTF
TRBD1	once	TRBJ1-2	TRBV7-9	14	TGTGCCAGCAGCTTAGGTCAGGGGGTGGATGGCTACACCTTC	CASSLGQGVDGYTF
TRBD2	.	TRBJ2-5	TRBV5-4	16	TGTGCCAGCAGCTTGAGACTAGCGGGGGGACAAGAGACCCAGTACTTC	CASSLRLAGGQETQYF
TRBD2	.	TRBJ2-7	TRBV6-5	15	TGTGCCAGCAGTTACATAGGGACTAACCTACGCGAGCAGTACTTC	CASSYIGTNLREQYF
.	.	TRBJ2-5	TRBV4-1	16	TGCGCCAGCAGCCAACCCAAAGACCTCAGGGGAGAGACCCAGTACTTC	CASSQPKDLRGETQYF
TRBD1	.	TRBJ1-4	TRBV27	15	TGTGCCAGCAGTTTACGGGACAGGGTTGGGGAAAAACTGTTTTTT	CASSLRDRVGEKLFF